This T cell receptor beta chain was sequenced in a study of blood T cells in healthy people across ages. Samples each had at least 5 micrograms of total RNA extracted. This clonotype was recorded a few times. Its antigen is unidentified. The CDR3 contains 13 residues. V lost 8 bases and J 7 bases, leaving 18 bases between the germline ends. The germline gives CDR1 SNHLY, CDR2 FYNNEI. General study points: TCR beta diversity, measured per million T cells, fell in a roughly linear way with age.

It was with a sample-barcoded 5' primer and a J-beta primer mix that a second PCR of roughly 7 to 12 cycles was run. Through a template-switch adaptor with 12 random nucleotides, each cDNA molecule received a tag. MiXCR, applied by TCRdb to the 5' RACE reads, yields one record per CDR3 protein. The repertoire includes 1.4 million to 1.5 million distinct CDR3 sequences, approximately 40% of them detected once, and 7.9% sits in the top ten. Sequenced material: blood. The origin of this receptor is a young woman in good health. The gene calls are TRBV2 and TRBJ2-7; D is perhaps TRBD2 (6 bases). The CDR3 sequence: CASGDSNRWEQYF. Written as DNA, the CDR3 is TGTGCCAGCGGGGACTCCAACCGTTGGGAGCAGTACTTC. The full variable domain, in which reference TRBV2 and TRBJ2-7 provide the parts outside the CDR3, is EPEVTQTPSHQVTQMGQEVILRCVPISNHLYFYWYRQILGQKVEFLVSFYNNEISEKSEIFDDQFSVERPDGSNFTLKIRSTKLEDSAMYFCASGDSNRWEQYFGPGTRLTVT.